Listed here are 4 T cell receptor beta chains from one sample, sequenced in a study of T cells in Graves' hyperthyroidism and ophthalmopathy. From RNA transcripts, TCR beta CDR3 regions were amplified. Using the HTBI primer set, a first-round RT-PCR was run on the TCR CDR3. TCRdb used MiXCR to reprocess the multiplex PCR reads, holding one entry per CDR3 protein. The profile shows 550,000 to 600,000 distinct CDR3 sequences, 12% to 15% of them singletons. Sequencing used blood. All receptors derive from a woman aged 18-35 years with Graves' ophthalmopathy.

This clonotype was detected ten times or more. This chain links TRBV6-1 with TRBJ2-3; D unclear. This CDR3 contains 14 residues. CDR1 and CDR2 (germline): MNHNS, SASEGT. Between the trimmed V and J ends, which lost 7 bases and 4 bases, there was a span of 15 bases. CDR3 nucleotide sequence: TGTGCCAGCAATCTCGGCGAGGTTGCAGATACGCAGTATTTT. It is translated as CASNLGEVADTQYF.

This clonotype showed up many times. The rearrangement joins TRBV12-3 or TRBV12-4 to TRBJ2-6, with D possibly being TRBD1 (6 bases). Trimming removed 6 bases at V and 4 bases at J, with 19 bases between. This CDR3 is built from 17 residues. The CDR3 reads CASSWDIGASGANVLTF. CDR3 DNA sequence: TGTGCCAGCAGCTGGGACATAGGGGCCTCCGGGGCCAACGTCCTGACTTTC.

The chain has TRBV27 and TRBJ1-4; tentative D call: TRBD1 (5 bases). The CDR3 is made up of 16 amino acids. V was clipped by 5 bases and J by 10 bases, with 23 bases between them. The germline V gene has CDR1 MNHEY and CDR2 SMNVEV (reference sequence). The CDR3 DNA reads as TGTGCCAGCAGTCCGGAGTCTTGGGGGGGGTTCGGAAAACTGTTTTTT. This encodes CASSPESWGGFGKLFF.

The chain couples TRBV7-2 to TRBJ1-6; 7 positions agree with TRBD1. Trimming removed 5 bases from V and 0 bases from J; junction bases left unmatched: 16. The CDR3 length is 20 residues. CDR1 and CDR2 (germline): SGHTA, FQGNSA. The CDR3 nucleotides are TGTGCCAGCAGCCCAAGGGGTGCAGGGGGTCTGCCCTCCTATAATTCACCCCTCCACTTT. Its protein product is CASSPRGAGGLPSYNSPLHF.